This entry concerns a single T cell receptor (beta chain). The target of this receptor is not known. It has no much larger one-base neighbor in the sample; base qualities were not kept. This record comes from a study of cytomegalovirus exposure and HLA in healthy donors (TCRdb year 2017). In the study overall: An earlier analysis of some 500 of the donors reported about 290 Gb of sequence data and roughly 110 million unique TCR beta sequences from 150 million to 200 million T cells. The genetic ancestry cluster associated with self-reported Caucasian donors included about 81% of the roughly 380 genotyped donors. To decide whether each TCR beta V gene segment behaved as functional or pseudogenic, an earlier analysis of several hundred of the donors relied on high-throughput TCR beta sequencing. To study patterns of TCR occurrence, a later analysis re-analyzed previously published TCR beta repertoires from 666 donors and added high-resolution HLA genotyping. The study profiled the T cell repertoires of fewer than 850 subjects by immunosequencing and related them to cytomegalovirus serostatus. All discovery cohort repertoires had been generated using a single sequencing platform. The number of typed donors differed by locus: about 620-630 for A, B, C, DRB1 and DQB1; 522 for DQA1; 606 for DPA1; and 400 to 480 for DPB1. Among 300 to 450 genotyped donors of the cohort, an average of approximately 230,000 unique TCR beta nucleotide sequences were sequenced per donor, around 18% of them non-productive. Class I and class II HLA loci were covered by the typing at four-digit resolution. A separate validation cohort of approximately 130 different subjects was used in addition to the roughly 720-subject first cohort. The study was designed to test whether signatures of past pathogen exposure could be identified by cataloging public T cell receptors. Roughly 290 gigabases of sequencing data and around 80 million unique TCR sequences made up an early release that covered several hundred HLA-typed donors. A later genetic analysis took genome-wide SNP genotypes for about 55% of the roughly 670 donors and used that subset as a discovery cohort. Donor age, sex, ethnicity and CMV serostatus were compiled alongside the repertoire data. Four to six DR-DQ haplotypes were handled as single units for association and clustering because linkage in the cohort was strong. High-throughput TCR immunosequencing, statistical association of individual TCRs with disease status, and machine learning were combined to predict cytomegalovirus infection status. The later analysis used no new phenotypic data to find candidate immune exposures, relying instead on TCR beta sequences and their occurrence across donors.

In total, approximately 700 healthy bone marrow donors made up the cohort. At the time of sampling, every cohort member was nominally healthy, though immune exposures that went unrecorded were likely present. The donor was CMV seronegative and belonged to the group of roughly 330 seronegative cohort members. A peripheral blood sample was provided by each donor, and peripheral blood mononuclear cells were used for TCR beta sequencing. The Qiagen DNeasy Blood Extraction Kit was used to extract genomic DNA from the blood cell samples. Libraries were prepared through the immunoSEQ multiplex PCR assay. A mixture of 60 forward primers for TCR Vbeta segments and 13 reverse primers for TCR Jbeta segments was used in the multiplex PCR. Amplification of the CDR3 region of rearranged TCR beta genes was performed with a multiplex PCR assay on genomic DNA. The amplified TCR beta libraries were sequenced on the Illumina HiSeq System as 87-base-pair reads. The authors' pipeline ran thus. A later analysis tallied 70 million to 100 million unique TCR beta chains across the approximately 670 repertoires, and about 10 million of those chains were shared by two or more donors. A nearest-neighbor algorithm error-corrected the raw reads and collapsed the reads into unique sequences, merging closely related sequences to remove PCR and sequencing errors. To assign V, D and J gene segments, CDR3 sequences were aligned to IMGT reference sequences. For a sequence to be retained, a match of at least six nucleotides was required to both a V gene segment and a J gene segment. Rearrangements were called productive when the CDR3 lacked stop codons and stayed in frame with V and J; all others were non-productive. CDR3 was defined according to IMGT convention as the region running from the second conserved V-encoded cysteine to the conserved J-encoded phenylalanine. The earlier analysis of approximately 590 of the donors excluded any sequence lacking an unambiguous match to a single V gene segment. In an earlier analysis of approximately 610 of the donors, V segments were called functional above 56.7% productive rearrangements and were called segregating when the between-donor standard deviation exceeded 5%. A statistical classification framework was built to diagnose cytomegalovirus status from the catalog of TCR beta chain sequences. A later analysis assigned V and J genes by comparing TCR nucleotide sequences with IMGT/GENE-DB human TR gene sequences. In a later analysis, CDR3 sequences and most-parsimonious VDJ recombination scenarios were assigned using the TCRdist pipeline. In a later analysis, each TCR beta chain was defined by its CDR3 amino acid sequence together with its V-gene family, and reads lacking a unique V-gene family were excluded. As a way to deal with suspected cross-contamination and a sequencing artifact, a later analysis dropped roughly 600 nucleotide sequences that were highly shared and had low generation probability. In a later analysis, a clonal expansion index was calculated for each public chain from normalized within-repertoire ranks of inferred template counts. In a later analysis, generation probabilities were computed with a VDJ recombination model fitted to out-of-frame rearrangements, and the resulting probabilities were checked against IGoR. In a later analysis, hypergeometric tests were used to score TCR-TCR, TCR-HLA and TCR-CMV co-occurrence, with a repertoire-size bias correction applied to TCR pairs. To estimate false discovery rates, a later analysis permuted the HLA or CMV assignments 20 times. In a later analysis, co-occurring TCRs were grouped using DBSCAN, and TCRdist sequence similarity was added for clustering within HLA-allele-positive subsets. Co-occurrence clustering excluded repertoires with fewer than 30,000 or more than 120,000 public chains, plus five with anomalous nucleotide sharing. The source is immuneACCESS, and TCRdb retained only in-frame sequences with V and J called. Part of the clones is not carried over; for the studies checked, unresolved V genes explain less than half of this, and the remainder is unexplained. V, J and clone size derive from that table, while D and trimming were established from the DNA sequence. The sample records around 170,000 clones, roughly 71% of which are singletons. The top ten clones comprise 1.5% of the sample.

The paper's findings and limits, for the study overall: In vitro tests confirmed that three of the cytomegalovirus-associated TCR beta chains recognize cytomegalovirus antigens. Immune exposure information for the cohort was limited to CMV serostatus. The authors suggested that the approach could potentially be generalized to other disease states and immunological phenotypes. Most CMV-associated TCR beta chains appeared to be HLA-restricted in a later analysis, and the HLA associations seemed to be driven largely by CMV exposure. When HLA alleles, especially DR and DQ, strongly co-occurred, TCR associations were difficult to assign to individual alleles. Compared with equally common non-associated chains, HLA-associated TCR beta chains in a later analysis were more clonally expanded and had lower generation probabilities. The classifier was reported to diagnose cytomegalovirus status with high specificity and sensitivity in both the original cohort and the validation cohort. The earlier analysis of about 600 of the donors excluded some 15 rarely observed V segments, including chromosome 9 orphons, because counts were too low. A later genetic analysis reported fewer N-insertions in productive TCRs among donors in an Asian-associated ancestry cluster than the 666-donor mean. In a later analysis, 16,951 TCR beta sequences were associated with specific HLA alleles at a false discovery rate of 0.05. In this cohort, only TCR beta chains were sequenced, and detectable features were limited by the absence of alpha or paired-chain data. Sequencing depth was assumed to be roughly uniform across donors in the presence/absence analyses, though that assumption may not hold. In a later analysis, the rate of TCR association differed among HLA loci, with DRB1 alleles having the most associated TCRs and HLA-C alleles having the fewest. A further reported finding was that TCR beta sequences accurately predicted the HLA-A and HLA-B alleles for most subjects in the first cohort. Most TCR sequences were observed very rarely across donors, whereas some public TCRs were present in many individuals. Because some donors lacked HLA typing at each locus, the association tests relied only on the typed subset. In a later genetic analysis, a missense DCLRE1C variant was associated with V-gene and J-gene trimming of TCR beta chains, and the association was replicated in an independent cohort. Linkage disequilibrium might explain the correlated functional status among segregating V segments, but an unknown experimental factor could not be excluded. A total of 150 to 200 TCR beta chains were listed by the study as associated with cytomegalovirus. According to a later analysis, parvovirus B19, influenza, CMV and Epstein-Barr virus appeared linked to several top co-occurrence clusters. A cluster of highly shared sequence variants was judged likely to represent a technical artifact of the sequencing pipeline. Broadly in line with IMGT annotations, most TCR beta V segments showed up in productive rearrangements about 87% or about 30% of the time in an earlier analysis of 450 to 750 of the donors.

The material sequenced was PBMCs. The source is a girl aged 5-17 years in good health and CMV-seronegative.

The DNA sequence is given as TGTGCCAGCACCCCCCAGCCAGGGGACCCCTATGGGCAGTACTTC. The encoded protein is CASTPQPGDPYGQYF. This chain is built from TRBV6-5 and TRBJ2-7, and TRBD1 may be the D gene, going by 6 matching bases. From the cysteine up to the phenylalanine, the CDR3 has a length of 15 residues. Just CDR3 DNA is preserved here, 45 bases in frame from base 1. The V and J ends are trimmed by 7 bases and 9 bases, leaving 25 bases between them. From the germline V gene, CDR1 is MNHEY and CDR2 is SVGAGI.